Listed below are T cell receptor beta chains from one sample, sequenced in a study of blood T cell repertoires in COVID-19. Data came from immunoSEQ multiplex PCR; TCRdb stores just in-frame clones and leaves some out. The repertoire holds about 240,000 clones, with approximately 86% as singletons. Source material: peripheral blood. Every receptor here comes from a man aged 55 to 70 who had recovered from COVID-19. Both conserved end residues are part of each CDR3. A D gene is named only where the DNA matches it firmly. Expanded clones are given a class, and other clones once, few, many or no size at all.

>TRBV19|-|TRBJ2-1|-
CASSIGAGTNEQFF
TGTGCCAGTAGTATAGGGGCGGGGACCAATGAGCAGTTCTTC
>TRBV28|few|TRBJ1-1|TRBD1
CASSPPGQVNTEAFF
TGTGCCAGCAGCCCCCCCGGACAGGTGAACACTGAAGCTTTCTTT
>TRBV28|-|TRBJ1-1|TRBD1
CASRIGQGATEAFF
TGTGCCAGCAGGATCGGACAGGGGGCGACTGAAGCTTTCTTT
>TRBV6-1|-|TRBJ2-4|TRBD2
CASSDTAFGEGTKNIQYF
TGTGCCAGCAGTGACACCGCCTTTGGGGAGGGAACCAAAAACATTCAGTACTTC
>TRBV5-5|-|TRBJ2-2|TRBD2
CASSLYPAGGPGELFF
TGTGCCAGCAGCTTGTATCCAGCGGGGGGGCCCGGGGAGCTGTTTTTT
>TRBV6-5|-|TRBJ2-2|-
CASSYSSTNTGELFF
TGTGCCAGCAGTTACTCGTCGACTAACACCGGGGAGCTGTTTTTT
>TRBV27|few|TRBJ1-1|-
CASSFGRAPMNTEAFF
TGTGCCAGCAGTTTTGGGAGGGCCCCTATGAACACTGAAGCTTTCTTT
>TRBV5-1|-|TRBJ2-5|TRBD1
CASSSTGPATQYF
TGCGCCAGCAGCTCGACAGGGCCGGCGACCCAGTACTTC
>TRBV6-5|-|TRBJ2-1|TRBD2
CASHQGLAGGNEQFF
TGTGCCAGCCACCAGGGGCTAGCGGGGGGGAATGAGCAGTTCTTC
>TRBV4-2|-|TRBJ2-1|-
CASKDTNEQFF
TGTGCCAGCAAGGACACCAATGAGCAGTTCTTC
>TRBV19|-|TRBJ2-4|-
CASQFGVGSSPAKNIQYF
TGTGCCAGCCAATTCGGGGTGGGGAGCTCACCAGCCAAAAACATTCAGTACTTC
>TRBV10-3|-|TRBJ2-2|TRBD1
CAIRRGQENTGELFF
TGTGCCATCAGGAGGGGACAGGAGAACACCGGGGAGCTGTTTTTT
>TRBV6-5|-|TRBJ2-7|TRBD1
CASQKGAKNSYEQYF
TGTGCCAGCCAAAAGGGGGCGAAAAATTCCTACGAGCAGTACTTC
>TRBV24-1|-|TRBJ2-1|-
CATSDFTNEQFF
TGTGCCACCAGTGATTTTACAAATGAGCAGTTCTTC
>TRBV6-4|-|TRBJ1-1|-
CASSSNRDTEAFF
TGTGCCAGCTCCTCTAACAGGGATACTGAAGCTTTCTTT
>TRBV9|-|TRBJ1-5|-
CASSAYDRRQPQHF
TGTGCCAGCAGCGCGTATGACAGGCGTCAGCCCCAGCATTTT
>TRBV4-1|once|TRBJ2-7|-
CARSQAGVGGAEQYF
TGCGCCCGCAGCCAAGCCGGGGTGGGGGGGGCCGAGCAGTACTTC
>TRBV24-1|-|TRBJ1-5|-
CATSDTNQPQHF
TGTGCCACCAGTGATACAAATCAGCCCCAGCATTTT